These 12 T cell receptor beta chains were all obtained from the same sample, sequenced in a study of T cells in Graves' hyperthyroidism and ophthalmopathy. The source material, RNA transcripts, was used to amplify TCR beta CDR3 regions. The HTBI set primed first-round TCR CDR3 RT-PCR. Via MiXCR, TCRdb re-called the multiplex PCR reads, giving one row per CDR3 protein. Of fewer than 450,000 distinct CDR3 sequences in the sample, roughly a sixth were seen once. Sequenced sample: blood. These receptors all come from a woman aged 25 to 39 with Graves' hyperthyroidism that later progressed to Graves' ophthalmopathy.

The V call is TRBV6-2 or TRBV6-3, the J call TRBJ2-7; 11 bases agree with TRBD1. J gave up 6 bases and V 2 bases, and 0 bases lay outside the gene matches. Germline V gene data show CDR1 as MNHEY and CDR2 as SVGEGT. The CDR3 sequence is 13 residues long. CDR3 in amino acids: CASSYGTGGEQYF. In nucleotides, the CDR3 is TGTGCCAGCAGTTACGGGACAGGGGGCGAGCAGTACTTC.

This clonotype was picked up many times. This chain links TRBV5-8 with TRBJ2-3, with TRBD2 matching 13 bases. With 4 bases clipped from V and 4 bases from J, the junction kept 12 bases outside the gene matches. This CDR3 is 18 amino acids long. Per the germline V gene, CDR1 is SGHTS and CDR2 is YDEGEE. CDR3 amino acids: CASSPGLAGDGLSDTQYF. The CDR3 bases are TGTGCCAGCAGCCCTGGACTAGCGGGAGACGGTTTGTCAGATACGCAGTATTTT.

The V gene is TRBV7-9, the J gene TRBJ2-5; D unclear. The V end was cut by 5 bases, the J end by 3 bases, with 7 bases between. Germline CDR1 and CDR2: SEHNR and FQNEAQ (reference sequence). The CDR3 loop spans 12 amino acids. CDR3 protein: CASSQSKETQYF. CDR3 sequence (DNA): TGTGCCAGCAGCCAATCTAAAGAGACCCAGTACTTC.

The sample holds many counts of this clonotype. This chain connects TRBV12-3 or TRBV12-4 to TRBJ1-2; a weak D match, TRBD1 (5 bases). There are 13 residues in the CDR3. Trimming removed 7 bases at V and 7 bases at J, with 16 bases between. The CDR3 DNA reads as TGTGCCAGCACAAAAGGGGCAGATGGTGGCTACACCTTC. Protein sequence: CASTKGADGGYTF.

This clonotype was seen repeatedly, ten times or more. This chain connects TRBV11-2 to TRBJ2-1; 8 nucleotides agree with TRBD2. The germline CDR1 and CDR2 sequences are SGHAT and FQNNGV. J lost 0 bases, V lost 4 bases, and 8 bases had no gene match. The CDR3 contains 17 residues. The CDR3, as DNA: TGTGCCAGCAGCTACGGGCGCGGGAGGCCCTCCTACAATGAGCAGTTCTTC. This sequence encodes CASSYGRGRPSYNEQFF.

CDR3 amino acids: CASIFGRSWDSNQPQHF. Written as DNA, the CDR3 is TGTGCCAGCATCTTTGGGAGGAGTTGGGATAGCAATCAGCCCCAGCATTTT. This sequence joins TRBV28 and TRBJ1-5; no firm D call. V gave up 7 bases and J gave up 0 bases, with 19 bases separating them. The CDR3 extends over 17 amino acids. Germline V gene data show CDR1 as MDHEN and CDR2 as SYDVKM.

In its sample, this clonotype was seen a few times. The rearrangement links TRBV19 to TRBJ1-4; 7 positions match TRBD1. The CDR3 covers 11 residues. J was trimmed by 5 bases and V by 9 bases; bases with no gene match: 0. Germline-derived CDR1 and CDR2 are LNHDA and SQIVND (reference sequence). CDR3 loop: CARTGNEKLFF. The DNA of the CDR3 is TGTGCCAGGACAGGGAATGAAAAACTGTTTTTT.

As for this clonotype: This may be a read error: a much more frequent sequence differs by one nucleotide. The chain carries TRBV25-1 and TRBJ2-1; D is undetermined. Germline-derived CDR1 and CDR2 are MGHDK and SYGVNS. This CDR3 region has 16 residues. Trimming cost V 2 bases and J 2 bases, with 13 bases left between them. The CDR3 coding sequence is TGTGCCAGCAGTGAAATTGGCGGCGGCCCCTACAATGAGCAGTTCTTC. Encoded protein: CASSEIGGGPYNEQFF.

This clonotype was seen repeatedly, ten times or more. CDR3 DNA sequence: TGTGCCAGCAGCTTAGTTGGGGGAATCAACAATGAGCAGTTCTTC. It yields the protein CASSLVGGINNEQFF. This chain uses TRBV7-9 with TRBJ2-1; D may correspond to TRBD1 or TRBD2 (5 bases each). CDR3 length: 15 residues. With 1 base removed from V and 5 bases from J, the gap between germline ends came to 12 bases. Per germline, CDR1 SEHNR and CDR2 FQNEAQ (reference sequence).

This clonotype was recorded a few times. The CDR3 bases are TGCAGTGCTAGTTTACTTGTACAGCCCCAGCATTTT. As protein: CSASLLVQPQHF. V and J are TRBV20-1 and TRBJ1-5; no reliable D call. The CDR3 extends over 12 amino acids. Germline CDR1 is DFQATT and CDR2 is SNEGSKA (reference sequence). V was shortened by 3 bases and J by 7 bases, with 10 bases between the two germline ends.

Ten or more counts support this clonotype. The rearrangement links TRBV20-1 to TRBJ2-7; no definite D call. The V end lost 5 bases, the J end lost 3 bases, and 23 bases lay between the germline ends. This CDR3 is built from 16 residues. Germline V gene lookup returns CDR1 DFQATT and CDR2 SNEGSKA (reference sequence). CDR3 nucleotide sequence: TGCAGTGCTCCCGACCCTCGACCCACTCGCAACTACGAGCAGTACTTC. This encodes CSAPDPRPTRNYEQYF.

This clonotype was seen a few times. The chain combines TRBV28 with TRBJ2-1; 7 bases line up with TRBD2. The ends lost 3 bases at V and 11 bases at J; junction bases unmatched: 13. Germline lookup yields CDR1 MDHEN and CDR2 SYDVKM. This CDR3 has 15 residues. CDR3 amino acids: CASSFSSRLAHQQFF. The CDR3 DNA follows: TGTGCCAGCAGTTTTTCCAGCCGACTAGCTCATCAGCAGTTCTTC.